Below are 6 T cell receptor beta chains sequenced from a single sample in a study of cytomegalovirus exposure and HLA in healthy donors. PCR amplification relied on 60 Vbeta primers (plus 13 Jbeta primers). Using immunoSEQ multiplex PCR, the repertoire was profiled, and TCRdb retains in-frame clones only, with some absent. The repertoire has about 180,000 clones, around 83% of them found once; the top ten carry 1% to 1.5%. Sequenced input: PBMCs. Receptor source: a girl aged 2-10 years in good health and CMV-seropositive.

The chain links TRBV5-1 to TRBJ1-5; D remains unclear. Germline values: CDR1 SGHRS, CDR2 YFSETQ. The CDR3 is 14 amino acids. Trimming removed 5 bases from V and 2 bases from J, with 11 bases in between. The CDR3 DNA follows: TGCGCCAGCAGGCTTGAGGGTGGCAATCAGCCCCAGCATTTT. It yields the protein CASRLEGGNQPQHF. Full variable domain (missing parts from reference TRBV5-1 and TRBJ1-5): KAGVTQTPRYLIKTRGQQVTLSCSPISGHRSVSWYQQTPGQGLQFLFEYFSETQRNKGNFPGRFSGRQFSNSRSEMNVSTLELGDSALYLCASRLEGGNQPQHFGDGTRLSIL.

The CDR3 DNA reads TGTGCCAGCAGCCTCCTCGGACTAGCGGGACTGACAGATACGCAGTATTTT. Residues: CASSLLGLAGLTDTQYF. The chain employs TRBV7-9 and TRBJ2-3; 12 bases are a match to TRBD2. This CDR3 contains 17 residues. Germline CDR1 reads SEHNR; CDR2 reads FQNEAQ (reference sequence). The J segment lost 3 bases and the V segment lost 5 bases, leaving 9 bases of the junction unmatched.

This chain joins TRBV2 and TRBJ2-5, with 9 bases matching TRBD1. Near its end, the DNA agrees better with TRBJ2-7, so the J call may be wrong. This CDR3 is built from 14 residues. The germline gives CDR1 SNHLY, CDR2 FYNNEI. In nucleotides, the CDR3 is TGTGCCAGCGCCGGATACAGGGGGCTTGGCGAGCAGTACTTC. Residues: CASAGYRGLGEQYF.

The CDR3 coding sequence is TGTGCCAGTAGTATCGGCGACAGAAACCAAGAGACCCAGTACTTC. Translation: CASSIGDRNQETQYF. The chain joins TRBV19 to TRBJ2-5, with D perhaps matching TRBD1 (5 bases). Trimming shortened V by 3 bases and J by 0 bases, and 11 bases separated the two germline ends. Germline values: CDR1 LNHDA, CDR2 SQIVND (reference sequence). CDR3 length equals 15 residues.

This clone was detected a few times. CDR3 amino acids: CASSTSGGLYEQYF. The CDR3 nucleotides are TGTGCCAGTTCTACTAGCGGGGGACTCTACGAGCAGTACTTC. This chain connects TRBV19 to TRBJ2-7, with 11 bases fitting TRBD2. Trimming removed 8 bases from V and 3 bases from J; junction bases left unmatched: 6. This CDR3 contains 14 residues. Germline V lookup: CDR1 LNHDA, CDR2 SQIVND (reference sequence).

This clone was detected only once. This rearrangement joins TRBV11-3 to TRBJ1-5; tentatively, D is TRBD1 (5 bases). The V gene's germline CDR1 is SGHNT and CDR2 YENEEA. The CDR3 extends over 16 amino acids. Trimming left V 1 base short and J 4 bases short, with 14 bases between. Here the CDR3 DNA reads TGTGCCAGCAGCTTAGGGTCCAGGGTTCCTAATCAGCCCCAGCATTTT. Translation gives CASSLGSRVPNQPQHF.